A single sample is the source of the 29 T cell receptor beta chains below, sequenced in a study of vaccination and CD4 T cells after COVID-19 (dated by TCRdb to between 2021 and 2023). The treatment or condition tag for this specimen amounts to: 10-day PBMC culture with coronavirus spike peptide pools or control peptides (ViraFEST assay). The protocol used for the library was PCR. Sequenced on an Illumina iSeq 100. At the Johns Hopkins FTIC core, DNA from the cultured CD4+ T cells underwent TCR sequencing with the Oncomine TCR Beta short-read assay. TCRdb reworked the public reads: Q25 trimming with fastp, MiXCR clone assembly, productive beta chains retained. Every distinct CDR3 protein forms one entry, paired with its most common genes and DNA. The sample includes over 10,000 distinct CDR3 sequences, with 60% to 85% observed a single time. The ten largest account for about a quarter of the sample.

These receptors' antigens are unknown. Sequenced: CD4+ T cells from blood, cultured in vitro. These receptors came from a human donor who had recovered from COVID-19.

V gene TRBV19 combines with J gene TRBJ2-3; 10 bases fit TRBD2. Germline CDR1 reads LNHDA; CDR2 reads SQIVND (reference sequence). The CDR3 extends over 15 amino acids. Unmatched junction bases numbered 6, after V lost 5 bases and J lost 4 bases. The CDR3 DNA follows: TGTGCCAGTAGTGGGCTAGCGGGAGTGTCAGATACGCAGTATTTT. Translated, it gives CASSGLAGVSDTQYF.

This clonotype was picked up one time. V and J are TRBV6-1 and TRBJ2-5; the match to TRBD1 covers 7 bases. The CDR3 is 12 residues long. V was pared by 6 bases and J by 9 bases, with 7 bases of the junction left unmatched. The V gene's germline CDR1 is MNHNS and CDR2 SASEGT. The CDR3 bases are TGTGCCAGCAGCGACAGGGTTGAGGCCCAGTACTTC. Translating it yields CASSDRVEAQYF.

This clonotype appeared a single time. This sequence joins TRBV20-1 and TRBJ2-2; the D gene is possibly TRBD2 (5 bases). V lost 0 bases, J lost 4 bases, and 9 bases lay in between. CDR1 is DFQATT, CDR2 SNEGSKA, per germline (reference sequence). This CDR3 has 14 residues. This CDR3 reads CSARDGIRTGELFF. In nucleotides, the CDR3 is TGCAGTGCTAGAGACGGGATTCGCACCGGGGAGCTGTTTTTT.

In regard to this clonotype: This may come from a read error, since a much larger clone is one base off. V and J are TRBV28 and TRBJ2-2; D perhaps matches TRBD1 (6 bases). Germline CDR1 reads MDHEN; CDR2 reads SYDVKM. The CDR3 contains 15 residues. CDR3 loop: CTSSSHGTLTGELFF. DNA of the CDR3: TGTACCAGCAGTTCCCACGGGACATTAACCGGGGAGCTGTTTTTT.

The chain is built from TRBV11-2 and TRBJ2-5; D is undetermined. The CDR3 has 14 amino acids. The germline gives CDR1 SGHAT, CDR2 FQNNGV. The ends were cut back, 2 bases at V and 1 base at J, with 8 bases in the middle. CDR3 nucleotides: TGTGCCAGCAGCTTATCCCTGGCCCAAGAGACCCAGTACTTC. Encoded protein: CASSLSLAQETQYF.

The V and J genes are TRBV20-1 and TRBJ2-3; TRBD2 matches 8 bases. V lost 3 bases, J lost 1 base, and 3 bases stayed unmatched. The CDR3 consists of 14 residues. Germline loops: CDR1 DFQATT, CDR2 SNEGSKA (reference sequence). The CDR3 sequence: CSASRREGTDTQYF. The CDR3 bases are TGCAGTGCTAGTCGGCGGGAGGGCACAGATACGCAGTATTTT.

Details on this clonotype: The junction departs from germline at one end; a sequencing error may be responsible. This sequence joins TRBV6-5 and TRBJ2-1; 10 bases map to TRBD2. Germline CDR1 and CDR2: MNHEY and SVGAGI. The CDR3 totals 13 residues. The CDR3 region has the DNA TGTGCCAGCAGTTACTCCGGGCTAGCGGGAGAACTCTTC. Its protein is CASSYSGLAGELF.

The rearrangement joins TRBV28 to TRBJ1-1; possibly TRBD1 for D (6 bases). The CDR3 is made up of 14 amino acids. Germline V gene sequence: CDR1 MDHEN, CDR2 SYDVKM. V was clipped by 6 bases and J by 2 bases, with 13 bases between them. The CDR3 loop is CASRPTTGNTEAFF. The DNA for the CDR3 is TGTGCCAGCAGACCGACGACAGGCAACACTGAAGCTTTCTTT.

The chain has TRBV10-1 and TRBJ1-2, with 8 bases fitting TRBD1. The CDR3 consists of 13 residues. V shed 5 bases and J 7 bases; nucleotides not matched to a gene: 6. The germline V gene has CDR1 WNHNN and CDR2 SYGVQD (reference sequence). The CDR3 DNA reads as TGCGCCAGCAGTATGGACAGGGTGACTGGCTACACCTTC. This gives the protein CASSMDRVTGYTF.

J is TRBJ2-5 and V is TRBV2, with 16 bases matching TRBD2. CDR1 is SNHLY, CDR2 FYNNEI, per germline. V lost 6 bases and J lost 5; bases outside the gene matches: 6. The CDR3 has 16 amino acids. CDR3 sequence (DNA): TGTGCCAGCAGGGGACTAGCGGGAGGGCTCGGGGAGACCCAGTACTTC. Protein sequence: CASRGLAGGLGETQYF.

Only a few counts were recorded for this clonotype. The J gene is TRBJ2-5, the V gene TRBV7-2; 9 bases align to TRBD2. The germline CDR1 and CDR2 sequences are SGHTA and FQGNSA. The CDR3 is 15 residues long. The ends lost 2 bases at V and 2 bases at J; junction bases unmatched: 3. CDR3 DNA: TGTGCCAGCAGCTTACAGGCGGGGGGGCAAGAGACCCAGTACTTC. Its translation: CASSLQAGGQETQYF.

The rearrangement joins TRBV2 to TRBJ2-5, with TRBD1 matching over 10 bases. V dropped 6 bases and J dropped 4; count of bases not matched to a gene: 8. This CDR3 contains 15 residues. Germline CDR1 SNHLY, CDR2 FYNNEI. The CDR3 loop reads CASRRGTGAGETQYF. CDR3 sequence (DNA): TGTGCCAGCAGGAGGGGGACAGGGGCCGGAGAGACCCAGTACTTC.

The chain is built from TRBV27 and TRBJ2-2; the match to TRBD1 covers 7 bases. The ends lost 4 bases at V and 4 bases at J; junction bases unmatched: 6. This CDR3 comprises 15 residues. The germline V gene has CDR1 MNHEY and CDR2 SMNVEV (reference sequence). CDR3 region: CASSSQDRPTGELFF. CDR3 DNA sequence: TGTGCCAGCAGTTCCCAGGACAGGCCCACCGGGGAGCTGTTTTTT.

This chain uses TRBV7-2 with TRBJ2-7; 10 nucleotides match TRBD1. There are 14 residues in the CDR3. With 6 bases clipped from V and 3 bases from J, the junction kept 5 bases outside the gene matches. Per the germline V gene, CDR1 is SGHTA and CDR2 is FQGNSA. The CDR3 reads CASRARTGGYEQYF. DNA for the CDR3: TGTGCCAGCAGGGCCCGGACAGGGGGCTACGAGCAGTACTTC. The complete variable domain, with remaining parts taken from reference TRBV7-2 and TRBJ2-7, reads GAGVSQSPSNKVTEKGKDVELRCDPISGHTALYWYRQSLGQGLEFLIYFQGNSAPDKSGLPSDRFSAERTGGSVSTLTIQRTQQEDSAVYLCASRARTGGYEQYFGPGTRLTVT.

This chain connects TRBV6-1 to TRBJ2-5; possible D gene TRBD2, 5 bases. Trimming pared 7 bases from V and 4 bases from J, leaving 16 bases between. CDR3 size: 14 residues. CDR1 MNHNS and CDR2 SASEGT come from the germline V gene. The CDR3 coding sequence is TGTGCCAGCATCCCCAAGGGCGCGGGAGAGACCCAGTACTTC. This gives the protein CASIPKGAGETQYF.

The CDR3 sequence is CASSSRRQGTNTGELFF. As DNA, the CDR3 is TGTGCCAGCAGTTCACGGAGACAGGGGACGAACACCGGGGAGCTGTTTTTT. The chain combines TRBV6-2 or TRBV6-3 with TRBJ2-2; 8 nucleotides line up with TRBD1. Germline V lookup: CDR1 MNHEY, CDR2 SVGEGT. After removal of 4 bases from V and 0 bases from J, the junction contained 7 bases not matched to a gene. The CDR3 length is 17 residues.

The CDR3 region has the DNA TGTGCCAGCAGCTTCCGGACAGGGGCCTATGGCTACACCTTC. Encoded protein: CASSFRTGAYGYTF. The chain uses TRBV11-2 and TRBJ1-2; 9 bases align to TRBD1. Germline trimming cut 3 bases from V and 4 bases from J; bases unmatched to any gene: 3. Germline V gives CDR1 SGHAT, CDR2 FQNNGV. CDR3 length equals 14 residues.

The chain employs TRBV10-3 and TRBJ2-5, with 10 positions matching TRBD2. The CDR3 is 12 amino acids. The V segment lost 10 bases and the J segment 4 bases; nucleotides outside the gene matches: 3. Germline values: CDR1 ENHRY, CDR2 SYGVKD. Here the CDR3 DNA reads TGTGCCACCCGGACTAGCGGAGAGACCCAGTACTTC. Protein product: CATRTSGETQYF.

This clonotype is medium-sized (0.01 to 0.1%) in the sample. This chain joins TRBV7-9 and TRBJ2-7; the match to TRBD1 covers 10 bases. This CDR3 spans 14 amino acids. V lost 1 base to trimming and J lost 6 bases; unmatched junction nucleotides: 3. Germline lookup yields CDR1 SEHNR and CDR2 FQNEAQ (reference sequence). The CDR3 nucleotides read TGTGCCAGCAGCTTAGAGGGACAGGGGACCGAGCAGTACTTC. Its translation: CASSLEGQGTEQYF.

The V gene is TRBV10-3, the J gene TRBJ1-5, with D possibly matching TRBD1 (5 bases). Trimming removed 10 bases at V and 5 bases at J, with 15 bases between. The CDR3 loop spans 13 amino acids. Looked up from germline, CDR1 is ENHRY and CDR2 is SYGVKD. The CDR3, as DNA: TGTGCCACTCGACCTGGGGGAGATCAGCCCCAGCATTTT. Encoded protein: CATRPGGDQPQHF.

V gene TRBV28 combines with J gene TRBJ2-7; D is perhaps TRBD2 (7 bases). The V gene's germline CDR1 is MDHEN and CDR2 SYDVKM. Trimming removed 6 bases at V and 3 bases at J, with 21 bases between. The length of the CDR3 is 16 residues. CDR3 sequence (DNA): TGTGCCAGCAGCTACCATTGGGGGGGCAACCTCTACGAGCAGTACTTC. Residues: CASSYHWGGNLYEQYF.

V is TRBV20-1 and J is TRBJ2-6, with D possibly matching TRBD1 (6 bases). CDR1 and CDR2 (germline): DFQATT, SNEGSKA (reference sequence). There are 15 residues in the CDR3. V shed 3 bases and J shed 3 bases, with 12 bases lying between them. The CDR3 DNA follows: TGCAGTGCTAGTACCTCAGGGGTTGGGGCCAACGTCCTGACTTTC. It is translated as CSASTSGVGANVLTF.

In its sample, this clonotype was seen once. The rearrangement links TRBV29-1 to TRBJ2-3; 11 bases line up with TRBD2. There are 15 residues in the CDR3. With V trimmed by 6 bases and J by 2 bases, 7 bases remained unmatched. Looked up from germline, CDR1 is SQVTM and CDR2 is ANQGSEA. The CDR3 DNA reads TGCAGCGTCCCTCTACTAGCGGGAGTCACAGATACGCAGTATTTT. Protein product: CSVPLLAGVTDTQYF.

The rearrangement uses TRBV6-5 and TRBJ1-5, with D possibly TRBD1 on 5 matching bases. This CDR3 has 15 residues. Germline V gene lookup returns CDR1 MNHEY and CDR2 SVGAGI. Trimming pared 4 bases from V and 7 bases from J, leaving 17 bases between. The CDR3 DNA is TGTGCCAGCAGTTTCAGTAAGGCAGGGACGCAGCCCCAGCATTTT. The encoded protein is CASSFSKAGTQPQHF.

This rearrangement joins TRBV20-1 to TRBJ1-3; D is possibly TRBD1 (5 bases). V was cut by 1 base and J by 2 bases, with 9 bases left in between. The CDR3 is 14 residues long. Germline CDR1 and CDR2: DFQATT and SNEGSKA (reference sequence). Here the CDR3 reads CSARGPGTGNTIYF. CDR3 DNA: TGCAGTGCTAGAGGGCCAGGGACTGGAAACACCATATATTTT.

CDR3 sequence reads: CASSDSGRTDTQYF. CDR3 bases: TGTGCCAGCAGCGATAGCGGGAGGACAGATACGCAGTATTTT. V usage is TRBV9 and J usage is TRBJ2-3; TRBD2 matches at 10 bases. V shed 3 bases, J shed 3 bases, and the junction held 1 base outside the gene matches. This CDR3 is 14 amino acids long. Germline CDR1 is SGDLS and CDR2 is YYNGEE.

The rearrangement uses TRBV20-1 and TRBJ1-2; D gene ambiguous. CDR3 length equals 14 residues. V was trimmed by 4 bases and J by 4 bases, leaving 16 bases between them. Germline CDR1 is DFQATT and CDR2 is SNEGSKA (reference sequence). CDR3 residues: CSATPGLVTYGYTF. CDR3 bases: TGCAGTGCTACCCCGGGCCTGGTGACCTATGGCTACACCTTC.

The genes are TRBV6-4 and TRBJ2-2; D may be TRBD2 (5 bases). V gave up 3 bases and J gave up 7 bases, with 18 bases separating them. CDR1 is MRHNA, CDR2 SNTAGT, per germline. The CDR3 is 16 amino acids. The CDR3 coding sequence is TGTGCCAGCAGTGAGGATTTTCGGGGTAGGGACGGGGAGCTGTTTTTT. Its protein is CASSEDFRGRDGELFF.

The chain uses TRBV7-6 and TRBJ1-6; D is undetermined. V shed 0 bases and J shed 7 bases, with 13 bases lying between them. The V gene's germline CDR1 is SGHVS and CDR2 FNYEAQ. This CDR3 region has 16 residues. Here the CDR3 reads CASSLAEVRKNSPLHF. The CDR3 DNA sequence: TGTGCCAGCAGCTTAGCGGAAGTCCGTAAGAATTCACCCCTCCACTTT.